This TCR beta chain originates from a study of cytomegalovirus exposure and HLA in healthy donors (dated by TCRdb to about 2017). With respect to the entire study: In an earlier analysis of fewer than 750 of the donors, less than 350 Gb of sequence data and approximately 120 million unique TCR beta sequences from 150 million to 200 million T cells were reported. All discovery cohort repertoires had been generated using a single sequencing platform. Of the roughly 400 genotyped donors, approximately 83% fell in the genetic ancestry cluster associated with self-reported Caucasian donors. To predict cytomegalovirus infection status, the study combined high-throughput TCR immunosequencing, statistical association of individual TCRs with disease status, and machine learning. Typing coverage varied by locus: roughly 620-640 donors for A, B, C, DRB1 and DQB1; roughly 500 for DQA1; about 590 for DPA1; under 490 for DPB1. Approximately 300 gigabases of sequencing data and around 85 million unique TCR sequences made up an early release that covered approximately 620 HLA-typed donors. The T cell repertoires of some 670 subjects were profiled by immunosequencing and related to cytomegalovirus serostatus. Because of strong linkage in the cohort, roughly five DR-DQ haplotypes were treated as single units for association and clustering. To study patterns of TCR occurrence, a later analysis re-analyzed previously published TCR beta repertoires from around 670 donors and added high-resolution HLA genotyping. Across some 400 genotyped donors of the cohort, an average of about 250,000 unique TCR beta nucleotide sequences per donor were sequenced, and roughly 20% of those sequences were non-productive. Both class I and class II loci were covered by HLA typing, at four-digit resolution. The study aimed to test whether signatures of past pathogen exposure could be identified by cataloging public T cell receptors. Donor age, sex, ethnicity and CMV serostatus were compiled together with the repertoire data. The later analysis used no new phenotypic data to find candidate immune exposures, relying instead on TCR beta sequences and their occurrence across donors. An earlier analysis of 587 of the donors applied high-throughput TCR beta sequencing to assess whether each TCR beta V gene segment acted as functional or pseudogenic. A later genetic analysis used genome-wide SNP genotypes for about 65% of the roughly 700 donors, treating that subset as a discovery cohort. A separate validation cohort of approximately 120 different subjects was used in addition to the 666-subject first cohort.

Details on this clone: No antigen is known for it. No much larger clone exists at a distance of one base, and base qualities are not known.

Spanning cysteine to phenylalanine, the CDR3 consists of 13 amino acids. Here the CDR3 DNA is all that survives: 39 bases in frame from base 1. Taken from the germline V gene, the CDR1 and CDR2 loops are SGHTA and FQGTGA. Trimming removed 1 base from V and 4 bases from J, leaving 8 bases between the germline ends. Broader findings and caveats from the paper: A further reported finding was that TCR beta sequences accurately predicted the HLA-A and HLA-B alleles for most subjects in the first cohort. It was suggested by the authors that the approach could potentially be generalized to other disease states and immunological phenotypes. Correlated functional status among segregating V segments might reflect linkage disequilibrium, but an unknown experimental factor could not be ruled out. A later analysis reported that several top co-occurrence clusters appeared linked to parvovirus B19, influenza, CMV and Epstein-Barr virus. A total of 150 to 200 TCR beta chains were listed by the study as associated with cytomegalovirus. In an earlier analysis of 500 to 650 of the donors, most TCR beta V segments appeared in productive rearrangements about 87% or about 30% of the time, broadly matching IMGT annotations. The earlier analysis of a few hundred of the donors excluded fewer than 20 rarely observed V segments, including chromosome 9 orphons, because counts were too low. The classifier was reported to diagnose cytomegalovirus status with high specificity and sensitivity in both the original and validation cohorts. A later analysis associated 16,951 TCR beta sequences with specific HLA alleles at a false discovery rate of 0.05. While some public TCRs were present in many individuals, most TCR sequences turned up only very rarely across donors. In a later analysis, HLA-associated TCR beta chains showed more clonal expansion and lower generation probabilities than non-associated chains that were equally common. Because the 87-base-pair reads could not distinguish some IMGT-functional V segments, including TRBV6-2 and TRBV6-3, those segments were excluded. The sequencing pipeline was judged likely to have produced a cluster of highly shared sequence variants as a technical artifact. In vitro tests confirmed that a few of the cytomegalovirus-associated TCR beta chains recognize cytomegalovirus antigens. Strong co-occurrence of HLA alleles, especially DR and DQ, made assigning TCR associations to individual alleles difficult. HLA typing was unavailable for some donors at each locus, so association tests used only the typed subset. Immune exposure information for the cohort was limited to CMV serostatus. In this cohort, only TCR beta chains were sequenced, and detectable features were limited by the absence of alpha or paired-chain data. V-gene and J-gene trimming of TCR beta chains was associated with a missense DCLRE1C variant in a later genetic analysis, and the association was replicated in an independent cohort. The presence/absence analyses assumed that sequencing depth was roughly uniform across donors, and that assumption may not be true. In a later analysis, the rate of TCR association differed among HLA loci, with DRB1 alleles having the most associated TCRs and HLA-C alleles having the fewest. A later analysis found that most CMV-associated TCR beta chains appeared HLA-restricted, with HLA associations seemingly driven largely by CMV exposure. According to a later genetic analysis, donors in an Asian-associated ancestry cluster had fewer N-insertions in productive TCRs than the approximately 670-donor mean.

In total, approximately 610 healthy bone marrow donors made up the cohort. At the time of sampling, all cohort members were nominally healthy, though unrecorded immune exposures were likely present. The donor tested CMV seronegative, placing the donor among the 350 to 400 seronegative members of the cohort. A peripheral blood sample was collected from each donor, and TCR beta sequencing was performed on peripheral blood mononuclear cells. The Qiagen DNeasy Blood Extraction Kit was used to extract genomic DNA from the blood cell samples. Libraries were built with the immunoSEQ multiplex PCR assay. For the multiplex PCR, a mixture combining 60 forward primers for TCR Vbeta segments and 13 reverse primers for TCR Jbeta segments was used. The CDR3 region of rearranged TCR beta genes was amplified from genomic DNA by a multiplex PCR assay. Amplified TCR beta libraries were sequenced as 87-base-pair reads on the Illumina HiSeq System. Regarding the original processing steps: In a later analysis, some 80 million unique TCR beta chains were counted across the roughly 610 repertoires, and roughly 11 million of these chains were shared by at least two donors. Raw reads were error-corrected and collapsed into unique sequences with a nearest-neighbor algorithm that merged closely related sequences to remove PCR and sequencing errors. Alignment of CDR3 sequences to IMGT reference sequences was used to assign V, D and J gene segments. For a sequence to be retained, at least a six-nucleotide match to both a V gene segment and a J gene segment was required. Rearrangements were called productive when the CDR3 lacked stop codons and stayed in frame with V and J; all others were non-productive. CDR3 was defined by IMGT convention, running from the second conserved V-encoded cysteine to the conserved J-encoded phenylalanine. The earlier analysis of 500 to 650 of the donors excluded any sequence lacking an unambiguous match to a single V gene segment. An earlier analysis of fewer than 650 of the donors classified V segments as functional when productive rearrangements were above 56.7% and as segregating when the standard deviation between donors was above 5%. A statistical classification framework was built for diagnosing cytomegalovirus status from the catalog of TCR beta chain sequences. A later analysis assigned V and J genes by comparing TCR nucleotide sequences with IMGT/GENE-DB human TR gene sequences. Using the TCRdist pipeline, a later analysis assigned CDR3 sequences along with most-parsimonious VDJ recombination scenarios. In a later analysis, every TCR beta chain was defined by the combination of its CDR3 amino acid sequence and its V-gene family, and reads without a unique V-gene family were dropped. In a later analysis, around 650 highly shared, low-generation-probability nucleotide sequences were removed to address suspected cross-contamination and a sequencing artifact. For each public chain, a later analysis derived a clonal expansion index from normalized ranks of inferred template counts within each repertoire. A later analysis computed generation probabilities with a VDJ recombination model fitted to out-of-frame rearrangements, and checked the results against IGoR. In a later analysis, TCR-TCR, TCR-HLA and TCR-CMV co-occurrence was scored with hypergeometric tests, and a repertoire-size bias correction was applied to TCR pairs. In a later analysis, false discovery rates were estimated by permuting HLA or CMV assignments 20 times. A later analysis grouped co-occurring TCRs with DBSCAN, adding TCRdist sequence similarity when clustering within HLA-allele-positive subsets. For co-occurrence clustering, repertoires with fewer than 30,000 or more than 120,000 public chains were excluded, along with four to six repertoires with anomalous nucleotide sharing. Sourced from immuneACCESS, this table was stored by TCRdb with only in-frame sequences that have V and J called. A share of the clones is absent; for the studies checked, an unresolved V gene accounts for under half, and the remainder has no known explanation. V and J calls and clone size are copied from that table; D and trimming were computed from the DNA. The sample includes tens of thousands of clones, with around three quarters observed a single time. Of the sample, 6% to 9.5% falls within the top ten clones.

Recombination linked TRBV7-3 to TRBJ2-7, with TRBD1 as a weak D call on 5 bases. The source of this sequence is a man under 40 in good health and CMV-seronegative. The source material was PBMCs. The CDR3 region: CASSLNRFYEQYF. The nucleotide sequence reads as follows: TGTGCCAGCAGCTTAAACAGGTTTTACGAGCAGTACTTC.